This TCR beta chain was retrieved from a study of T cell changes during pregnancy in multiple sclerosis. Per the germline V gene, CDR1 is MNHEY and CDR2 is SMNVEV (reference sequence). V lost 0 bases and J lost 7; bases outside the gene matches: 3. The CDR3 spans 15 residues. Generated by immunoSEQ multiplex PCR, the TCRdb table keeps only in-frame clones and is missing some. The data hold some 12,000 clones, with about 88% observed a single time. Specimen: CD8+ T cells from peripheral blood mononuclear cells, collected in the second trimester of pregnancy. This TCR derives from a female donor in good health, enrolled as a control in a pregnancy study. The rearrangement links TRBV27 to TRBJ1-6; 7 nucleotides agree with TRBD1. The CDR3 nucleotides are TGTGCCAGCAGTTTATCGACAGGGATGAATTCACCCCTCCACTTT. This sequence encodes CASSLSTGMNSPLHF.